The 3 T cell receptor beta chains below come from one sample, sequenced in a study of control samples from healthy donors and cancer patients. Sequencing was performed with immunoSEQ multiplex PCR; in TCRdb, only in-frame clones are kept and a portion is missing. The table lists 170,000 or so clones, 85% to 95% of them singletons. The sample consisted of blood. These receptor sequences come from a man aged 18 to 35 in good health.

The V gene is TRBV5-1, the J gene TRBJ1-2; D not certain. There are 13 residues in the CDR3. V lost 1 base and J lost 5, with 9 bases in between. Per the germline V gene, CDR1 is SGHRS and CDR2 is YFSETQ. The CDR3 region has the DNA TGCGCCAGCAGCTTGCGGGGAGGATATGGCTACACCTTC. It specifies CASSLRGGYGYTF. Looking up the rest from reference TRBV5-1 and TRBJ1-2 gives the full variable domain: KAGVTQTPRYLIKTRGQQVTLSCSPISGHRSVSWYQQTPGQGLQFLFEYFSETQRNKGNFPGRFSGRQFSNSRSEMNVSTLELGDSALYLCASSLRGGYGYTFGSGTRLTVV.

V usage is TRBV14 and J usage is TRBJ2-7; perhaps TRBD1 as D (5 bases). Germline values: CDR1 SGHDN, CDR2 FVKESK. This CDR3 is 13 amino acids long. V shed 4 bases and J shed 2 bases, with 9 bases lying between them. The CDR3 spells CASSPRGTYEQYF. The CDR3 bases are TGTGCCAGCAGCCCAAGGGGAACCTACGAGCAGTACTTC.

The chain couples TRBV24-1 to TRBJ2-2, with TRBD1 matching over 11 bases. The CDR3 has 17 residues. Looked up from germline, CDR1 is KGHDR and CDR2 is SFDVKD. V was pared by 5 bases and J by 6 bases, with 10 bases of the junction left unmatched. CDR3 sequence: CATSGRTGGIVAGELFF. For the CDR3, the DNA is TGTGCCACCAGTGGAAGGACAGGGGGCATTGTGGCCGGGGAGCTGTTTTTT.